This paragraph reports one TCR beta chain. Its antigen has not been determined. No much larger clonotype is one base removed from it; base qualities were not supplied. As encoded in the germline V gene, CDR1 is SGHVS while CDR2 is FQNEAQ. From the cysteine through the phenylalanine, the CDR3 covers 14 amino acids. Of all the DNA, just the CDR3 is kept, 42 bases in frame from base 1. V is cut by 1 base and J by 2 bases, and the space between the germline ends is 7 bases. CD8 naive samples were CD45RO-negative cells positively selected for CCR7, giving a CD45RA+CCR7+ population that excluded TemRA cells. The donors were healthy, HIV-negative adults who had no recently reported acute infections or vaccinations. All donors were Caucasian adults living in Nashville, Tennessee, USA. Blood was collected by leukapheresis, and PBMCs were isolated by Ficoll-Histopaque density gradient centrifugation and then cryopreserved in liquid nitrogen vapor phase. Purity and quantity of every magnetically sorted T cell population were checked by analytical flow cytometry. From each sorted fraction, genomic DNA was isolated and quantified by UV absorbance on a Nanodrop 2000c.

Using the deep immunoSEQ assay, multiplex PCR amplified TCR CDR3 regions from genomic DNA. Extracted genomic DNA from each cell subset was spread evenly across all wells of several immunoSEQ 96-well plates, with each plate serving as a replicate. For sorted subsets, each replicate PCR was loaded with 200 to 250 ng genomic DNA, equivalent to 32,000 or so T cell genomes. Purified libraries were quantified with a Qubit 3.0 fluorometer, sized on a Bioanalyzer 2100, and re-quantified with the KAPA Library Quantification kit. A separate single-read 150-cycle Illumina NextSeq 550 flow cell was used to sequence each immunoSEQ 96-well plate. As for the authors' bioinformatics: Because only junctional sequences without quality scores were contained in the immunoSEQ output, filtering matching that applied to full-length reads could not be performed. To assign V/J genes and CDR3, sequences were annotated using PyIR, a Python wrapper for IgBLAST v1.9, with IMGT germline references. Reads were removed for weak V/J assignments (E-value above 1e-6), missing CDR3, stop codons, out-of-frame junctions, or ambiguous translated residues. V3J clonotypes were defined as sequences sharing an identical inferred V gene, J gene, and CDR3 amino acid sequence. Percentage overlap between repertoires was calculated by dividing the number of shared unique clonotypes by the size of the smaller repertoire. RTK rarefaction, the Chao1 estimator, and Recon v2.1 estimates of unobserved clonotypes were used to assess repertoire richness. Generation probabilities for all TCRbeta clonotypes obtained by the gDNA method from a handful of donors were computed using OLGA. TCRdb stores this immuneACCESS table with in-frame sequences only. Part of the clones is absent; in the studies checked, under half of the shortfall reflects unresolved V genes, and no reason is known for the rest. Clone size and the V and J calls come from that table; the DNA yielded D and trimming. In this sample the table shows about 800,000 clones, approximately 97% of which occur a single time. The ten largest clones add up to less than 0.25% of the sample.

These data belong to a study of shared clonotypes between healthy human individuals (dated by TCRdb to about 2020). About the study as a whole: Three men and a couple of women, aged 18 to 49 years, made up the cohort. The study deeply sequenced blood TCR repertoires of 5 or 6 healthy adults to estimate repertoire size and the extent of clonotype sharing between individuals. Different laboratories and diverse techniques were used to prepare libraries and sequence TCR repertoires, to increase sequencing depth and limit assay-specific biases. Between about 0.94 and 10 billion PBMCs per donor were obtained by leukapheresis. Per donor, three plates each were used for CD4 naive and CD4 memory, two for CD8 naive, and one for CD8 memory.

Overall study outcomes, separate from this receptor: Compared with non-shared clonotypes, the clonotypes found in all four sorted-subset donors had higher generation probabilities. Sharing across several donors was observed for approximately 5% of naive CD4, 3% to 3.5% of naive CD8, 2% to 2.5% of memory CD4, and about 0.39% of memory CD8 clonotypes. Estimated clonotype richness was generally larger for naive than for memory subsets. The genetic and exposure-history diversity represented was limited by the small number of donors. Sampling was limited to blood, and TCR repertoires in tissue likely differ from TCR repertoires in blood. Even with the large sequencing depth, rarefaction of the sorted-subset datasets indicated that sequencing was incomplete. Based on pairwise subsampling, the degree of clonotype sharing among donors was expected to be affected by sequencing depth.

Source material: naive CD8+ T cells sorted from blood. Explained via the paper, the cell subset or site label denotes: CD45RA+CCR7+. The sequence was collected from a man aged 25 to 40 in good health. The chain joins TRBV7-8 to TRBJ2-3, and perhaps TRBD2 as D gene, on 5 matching bases. CDR3 reads: CASSLVDYTDTQYF. Here is the DNA: TGTGCCAGCAGCTTAGTAGACTACACAGATACGCAGTATTTT.